Below, one TCR beta chain is given with its context. Germline V CDR1 and CDR2: MDHEN, SYDVKM. The length of the CDR3 is 14 residues. Trimming at V came to 5 bases and at J to 3 bases, leaving 6 bases not matched to a gene. These data come from a study of T cell changes during pregnancy in multiple sclerosis. Repertoires were generated with immunoSEQ multiplex PCR, while TCRdb's copy carries only in-frame clones and drops some. The sample yields about 46,000 clones, 90% to 95% seen once. The clonotype originates from a female donor with multiple sclerosis, enrolled in a pregnancy study. Sequenced material: CD8+ T cells from peripheral blood mononuclear cells, taken in the first trimester of pregnancy. The chain recombines TRBV28 with TRBJ1-1; 7 nucleotides agree with TRBD1. The CDR3 region is CASSPTGVYTEAFF. The CDR3, as DNA: TGTGCCAGCAGTCCAACAGGGGTCTACACTGAAGCTTTCTTT.